This T cell receptor beta chain was retrieved from a study of CD8 T cells in Susac syndrome. Findings and limits, study-wide: The study recognized that the number of individuals in its TCR sequencing and HLA analysis was relatively small.

Reverse transcription of about 0.45 to 1 ug RNA used random hexamers. TCRdb reanalysed the immunoSEQ multiplex PCR reads using MiXCR and keeps one entry per CDR3 protein. The sample holds hundreds of thousands of distinct CDR3 sequences, roughly 81% seen once. Negative isolation yielded CD4+ and CD8+ T cells, and FACS enriched TEMRA cells. This CDR3 has 14 amino acids. The germline CDR1 and CDR2 sequences are MNHEY and SMNVEV (reference sequence). The V gene lost 3 bases and the J gene lost 4 bases, with 13 bases spanning the gap. Details on this clonotype: The antigen is unknown.

This chain connects TRBV27 to TRBJ2-7, with D tentatively TRBD1 (6 bases). The TCR comes from a human donor with multiple sclerosis. Sequencing was performed on CD8+ T cells from PBMCs. The chain's CDR3 is CASSLSRGPYEQYF. The CDR3 DNA is TGTGCCAGCAGTTTGAGCAGGGGACCTTACGAGCAGTACTTC.